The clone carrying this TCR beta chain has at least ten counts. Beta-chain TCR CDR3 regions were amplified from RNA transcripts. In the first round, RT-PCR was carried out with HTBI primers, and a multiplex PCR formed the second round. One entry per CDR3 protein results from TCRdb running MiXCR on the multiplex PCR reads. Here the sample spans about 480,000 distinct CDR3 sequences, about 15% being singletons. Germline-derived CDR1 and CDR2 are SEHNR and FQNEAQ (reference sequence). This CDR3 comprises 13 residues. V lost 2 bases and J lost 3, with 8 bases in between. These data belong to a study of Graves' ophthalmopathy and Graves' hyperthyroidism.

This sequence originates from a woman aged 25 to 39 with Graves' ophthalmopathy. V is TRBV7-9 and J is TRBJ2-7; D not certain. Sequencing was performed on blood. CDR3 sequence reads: CASSLHSNYEQYF. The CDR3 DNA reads TGTGCCAGCAGCTTACACAGTAACTACGAGCAGTACTTC.